This T cell receptor beta chain was identified in a study of blood T cell repertoires in COVID-19. Here immunoSEQ multiplex PCR was the method, and the copy in TCRdb shows in-frame clones only, minus some. Here the sample spans roughly 140,000 clones, roughly 84% being singletons. CDR1 is SGHNT and CDR2 is YYREEE in the germline V gene (reference sequence). With 3 bases removed from V and 0 bases from J, the gap between germline ends came to 9 bases. The CDR3 totals 14 residues. The source of this sequence is a human donor in a cohort sampled during active COVID-19. V is TRBV5-4 and J is TRBJ2-5; D is unresolved. Sequences were obtained from peripheral blood. CDR3 sequence reads: CASSSSLYQETQYF. For the CDR3, the DNA is TGTGCCAGCAGCTCCTCGTTATACCAAGAGACCCAGTACTTC. Variable domain in full (rest from reference TRBV5-4 and TRBJ2-5): ETGVTQSPTHLIKTRGQQVTLRCSSQSGHNTVSWYQQALGQGPQFIFQYYREEENGRGNFPPRFSGLQFPNYSSELNVNALELDDSALYLCASSSSLYQETQYFGPGTRLLVL.